This record covers a single T cell receptor (beta chain). Its antigen is unknown. The data derive from a study of T cell repertoires in cytomegalovirus infection. Study-wide background: It was recently identified HLA-C-restricted and well-studied HLA-B-restricted CMV epitopes that the study used.

This CDR3 is built from 13 residues. V gave up 2 bases and J gave up 3 bases, with 7 bases separating them. Germline CDR1 reads MNHNS; CDR2 reads SASEGT. TCRdb reprocessed the reads with MiXCR, giving one entry per CDR3 protein. The table lists 650,000 to 900,000 distinct CDR3 sequences, over 25% of them singletons. Study-level points and caveats: Frequencies of public TCR beta families were cumulated, and this identified carriers of CMV plus the relevant HLA.

The input for sequencing was cultured CD8+ T cells from PBMCs, taken from culture after CMV antigen stimulation. The chain couples TRBV6-1 to TRBJ1-1; unclear D gene. This sequence was found in a human donor in good health (CMV status not recorded). Some clones in this sample may be carry-over from other donors' samples. The DNA of the CDR3 is TGTGCCAGCAGTGAATGGGCGTACACTGAAGCTTTCTTT. Translation gives CASSEWAYTEAFF.